This T cell receptor beta chain was sequenced during a study of T cell responses to AZD1222 COVID-19 vaccine. Study-wide results and caveats: When two AZD1222 doses had been given, Spike-specific TCR breadth and depth rose. At baseline, seropositivity was found in only a handful of AZD1222 recipients. Repertoire samples came only from after the peak T cell response.

V lost 1 base to trimming and J lost 4 bases, with 14 bases between them. The CDR3 covers 16 residues. Germline V gene data show CDR1 as LGHNA and CDR2 as YSLEER. With respect to this clone: Its specificity is unknown.

Repertoires were generated with immunoSEQ multiplex PCR, while TCRdb's copy carries only in-frame clones and drops some. Among about 190,000 clones listed, 85% to 95% were seen once. The clonotype was recovered from an adult in good health. The rearrangement joins TRBV4-3 to TRBJ1-3; the D gene is possibly TRBD1 (5 bases). Source: peripheral blood, taken on day 0 of AZD1222 vaccination. This chain's CDR3 is CASSQGLREEGNTIYF. The CDR3 DNA sequence: TGCGCCAGCAGCCAAGGGCTCAGGGAAGAAGGAAACACCATATATTTT.